This TCR beta chain was profiled in a study of CD8+CD57+ T cells in acquired aplastic anemia (dated by TCRdb to about 2018). With regard to the full study: On average, sorted CD4+ and CD8+ cells yielded around 3.5 ug of extracted DNA, with a range of roughly 0.18 to 30 ug. An average of roughly 10 million reads for CD4+ cells and roughly 11 million reads for CD8+ cells was obtained from healthy donor samples. On the study overall, not on this receptor specifically: CD8+ Simpson's diversity did not differ significantly between patients and healthy controls (P=0.060). Around 30 CD8+ CDR3 sequences were found to be shared between patients and controls, but these sequences appeared to be highly expressed in patients and within the immunodominant clones of the patients.

Of note for this clonotype: Its antigen target is currently unknown. No much larger clone exists at a distance of one base, and base qualities are not known.

Genomic DNA served as template for TCR beta VDJ combination and CDR3 sequence profiling. An Illumina HiSeq 2000 was used for TCR repertoire sequencing. The published analysis was carried out like this. TRBV/TRBJ rearrangement plots, CDR3 size and DJ length profiles, and Simpson's diversity index were used to evaluate the repertoires. The immunodominant clone was defined as the most abundant DNA sequence in deep sequencing data. CDR3 amino acid sequences were screened for sharing across subjects and were compared with published repertoires and the VDJdb database. Using fastp at Q25 and MiXCR, TCRdb reprocessed the public reads and kept productive beta chains. Rows are unified per CDR3 protein, each entry keeping the most common DNA and genes. The V and J calls were not made by the authors but by TCRdb's processing. The sample table contains roughly 190,000 distinct CDR3 sequences; only one count was recorded for around 50% of them. 16% of the sample is in the top ten clones.

TCR repertoires of sorted CD4+ and CD8+ blood T cells from severe aplastic anemia patients and healthy subjects were deep-sequenced in the study. Ficoll-Paque density gradient centrifugation was used to isolate peripheral blood mononuclear cells. Before DNA extraction, CD4+ and CD8+ T cells were sorted with FACS or magnetic beads. From the cysteine up to the phenylalanine, the CDR3 has a length of 15 residues. CDR3 DNA is the only sequence kept; it has 45 bases, read in frame from the first base. Relative to germline, V is 4 bases shorter and J is 1 base shorter, with 12 bases between their ends. Reading the germline V gene (reference sequence) gives CDR1 LNHNV and CDR2 YYDKDF.

The sequence derives from a human donor in good health, serving as a control. What was sequenced was sorted CD4+, CD8+, or CD8+CD57+ T cells (not recorded which) from PBMCs. The V gene is TRBV15 and the J gene is TRBJ2-3, with no D gene named confidently. The DNA sequence follows: TGTGCCACCAGCAACCTGAGCCCGGGCACAGATACGCAGTATTTT. The resulting protein is CATSNLSPGTDTQYF.